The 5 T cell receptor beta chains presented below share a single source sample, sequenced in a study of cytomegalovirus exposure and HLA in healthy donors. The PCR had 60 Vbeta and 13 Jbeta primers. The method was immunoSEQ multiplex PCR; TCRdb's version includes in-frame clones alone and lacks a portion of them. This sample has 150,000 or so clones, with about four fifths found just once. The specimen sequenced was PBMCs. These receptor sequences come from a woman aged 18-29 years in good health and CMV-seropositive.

CDR3 DNA sequence: TGTGCCAGTTATGCTCCTCGACAGTATGGCTACACCTTC. Its protein product is CASYAPRQYGYTF. The rearrangement joins TRBV19 to TRBJ1-2; perhaps TRBD1 as D (5 bases). From germline, CDR1 is LNHDA and CDR2 SQIVND (reference sequence). This CDR3 is 13 amino acids long. Trimming left V 8 bases short and J 5 bases short, with 15 bases between.

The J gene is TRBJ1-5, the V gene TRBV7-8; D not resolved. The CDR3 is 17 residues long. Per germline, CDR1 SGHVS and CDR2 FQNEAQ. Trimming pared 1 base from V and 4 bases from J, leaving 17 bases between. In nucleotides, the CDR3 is TGTGCCAGCAGCTTAGTTGGGCGCAATCCATATAATCAGCCCCAGCATTTT. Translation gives CASSLVGRNPYNQPQHF.

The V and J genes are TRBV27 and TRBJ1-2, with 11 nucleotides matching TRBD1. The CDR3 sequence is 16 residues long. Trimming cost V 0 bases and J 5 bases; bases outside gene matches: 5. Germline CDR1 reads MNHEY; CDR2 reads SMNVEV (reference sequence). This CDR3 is CASSLSVGQGDYGYTF. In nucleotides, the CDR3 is TGTGCCAGCAGTTTATCCGTGGGACAGGGGGATTATGGCTACACCTTC.

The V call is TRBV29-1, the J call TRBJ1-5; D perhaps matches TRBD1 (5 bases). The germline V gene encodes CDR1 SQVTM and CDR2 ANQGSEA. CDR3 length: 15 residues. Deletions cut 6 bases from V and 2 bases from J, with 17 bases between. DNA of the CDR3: TGCAGCGTCAGCGGGGGGGAAATGGGCAATCAGCCCCAGCATTTT. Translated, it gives CSVSGGEMGNQPQHF.

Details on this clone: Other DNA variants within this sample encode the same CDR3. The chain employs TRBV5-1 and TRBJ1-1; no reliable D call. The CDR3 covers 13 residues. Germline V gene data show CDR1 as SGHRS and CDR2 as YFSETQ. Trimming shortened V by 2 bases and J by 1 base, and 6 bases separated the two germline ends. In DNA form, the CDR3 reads TGCGCCAGCAGCTTAGAGCGGAACACTGAAGCTTTCTTT. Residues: CASSLERNTEAFF.